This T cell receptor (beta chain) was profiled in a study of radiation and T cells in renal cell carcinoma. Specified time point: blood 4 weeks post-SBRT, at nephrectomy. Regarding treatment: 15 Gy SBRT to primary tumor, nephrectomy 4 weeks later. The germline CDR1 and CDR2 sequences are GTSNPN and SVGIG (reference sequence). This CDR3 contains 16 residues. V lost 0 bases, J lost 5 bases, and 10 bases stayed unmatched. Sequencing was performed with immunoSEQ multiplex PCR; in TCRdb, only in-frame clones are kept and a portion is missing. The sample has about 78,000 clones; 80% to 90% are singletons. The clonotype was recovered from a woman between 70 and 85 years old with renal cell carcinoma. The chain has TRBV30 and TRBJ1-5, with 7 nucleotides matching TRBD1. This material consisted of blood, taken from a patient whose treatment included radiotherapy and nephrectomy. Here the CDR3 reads CAWSVRGRQGYQPQHF. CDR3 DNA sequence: TGTGCCTGGAGTGTACGCGGCCGACAGGGATATCAGCCCCAGCATTTT.